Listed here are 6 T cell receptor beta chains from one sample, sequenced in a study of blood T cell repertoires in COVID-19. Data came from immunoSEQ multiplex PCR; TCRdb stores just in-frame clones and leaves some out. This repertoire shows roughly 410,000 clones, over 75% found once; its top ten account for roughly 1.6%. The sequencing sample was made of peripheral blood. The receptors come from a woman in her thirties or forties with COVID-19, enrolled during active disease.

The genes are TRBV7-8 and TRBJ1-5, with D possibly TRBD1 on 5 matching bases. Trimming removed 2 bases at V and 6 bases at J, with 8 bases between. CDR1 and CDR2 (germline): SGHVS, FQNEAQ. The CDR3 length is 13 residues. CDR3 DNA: TGTGCCAGCAGCTTAAGGGGTGTTCAGCCCCAGCATTTT. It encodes CASSLRGVQPQHF.

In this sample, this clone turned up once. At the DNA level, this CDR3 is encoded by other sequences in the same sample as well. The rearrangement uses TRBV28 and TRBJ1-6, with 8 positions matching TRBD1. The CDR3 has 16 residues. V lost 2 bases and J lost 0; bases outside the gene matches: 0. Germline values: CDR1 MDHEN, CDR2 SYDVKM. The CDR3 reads CASSLQGASYNSPLHF. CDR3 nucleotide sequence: TGTGCCAGCAGTTTACAGGGGGCCTCCTATAATTCACCCCTCCACTTT.

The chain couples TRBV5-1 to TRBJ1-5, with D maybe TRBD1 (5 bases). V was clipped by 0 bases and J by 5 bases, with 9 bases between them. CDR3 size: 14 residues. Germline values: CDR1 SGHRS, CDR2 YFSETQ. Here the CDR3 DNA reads TGCGCCAGCAGCTTGGGCAGGGAAGATCAGCCCCAGCATTTT. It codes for CASSLGREDQPQHF.

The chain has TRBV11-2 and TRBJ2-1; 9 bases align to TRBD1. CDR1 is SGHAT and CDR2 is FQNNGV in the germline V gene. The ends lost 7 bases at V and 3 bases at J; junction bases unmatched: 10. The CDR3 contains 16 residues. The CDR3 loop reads CASITEGQGRYNEQFF. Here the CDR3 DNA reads TGTGCCAGCATCACCGAGGGACAGGGTCGCTACAATGAGCAGTTCTTC.

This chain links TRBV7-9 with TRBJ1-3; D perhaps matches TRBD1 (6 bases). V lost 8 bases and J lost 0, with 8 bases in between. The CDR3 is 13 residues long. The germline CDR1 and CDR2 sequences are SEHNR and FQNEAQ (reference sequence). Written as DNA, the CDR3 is TGTGCCAGCTGGGACACCTCTGGAAACACCATATATTTT. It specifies CASWDTSGNTIYF.

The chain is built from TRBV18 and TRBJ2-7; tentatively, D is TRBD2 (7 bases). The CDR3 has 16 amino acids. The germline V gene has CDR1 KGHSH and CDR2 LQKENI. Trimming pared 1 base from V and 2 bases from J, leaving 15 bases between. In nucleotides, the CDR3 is TGTGCCAGCTCACCACAAGGGGGGGAGGGCCCCTACGAGCAGTACTTC. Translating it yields CASSPQGGEGPYEQYF.